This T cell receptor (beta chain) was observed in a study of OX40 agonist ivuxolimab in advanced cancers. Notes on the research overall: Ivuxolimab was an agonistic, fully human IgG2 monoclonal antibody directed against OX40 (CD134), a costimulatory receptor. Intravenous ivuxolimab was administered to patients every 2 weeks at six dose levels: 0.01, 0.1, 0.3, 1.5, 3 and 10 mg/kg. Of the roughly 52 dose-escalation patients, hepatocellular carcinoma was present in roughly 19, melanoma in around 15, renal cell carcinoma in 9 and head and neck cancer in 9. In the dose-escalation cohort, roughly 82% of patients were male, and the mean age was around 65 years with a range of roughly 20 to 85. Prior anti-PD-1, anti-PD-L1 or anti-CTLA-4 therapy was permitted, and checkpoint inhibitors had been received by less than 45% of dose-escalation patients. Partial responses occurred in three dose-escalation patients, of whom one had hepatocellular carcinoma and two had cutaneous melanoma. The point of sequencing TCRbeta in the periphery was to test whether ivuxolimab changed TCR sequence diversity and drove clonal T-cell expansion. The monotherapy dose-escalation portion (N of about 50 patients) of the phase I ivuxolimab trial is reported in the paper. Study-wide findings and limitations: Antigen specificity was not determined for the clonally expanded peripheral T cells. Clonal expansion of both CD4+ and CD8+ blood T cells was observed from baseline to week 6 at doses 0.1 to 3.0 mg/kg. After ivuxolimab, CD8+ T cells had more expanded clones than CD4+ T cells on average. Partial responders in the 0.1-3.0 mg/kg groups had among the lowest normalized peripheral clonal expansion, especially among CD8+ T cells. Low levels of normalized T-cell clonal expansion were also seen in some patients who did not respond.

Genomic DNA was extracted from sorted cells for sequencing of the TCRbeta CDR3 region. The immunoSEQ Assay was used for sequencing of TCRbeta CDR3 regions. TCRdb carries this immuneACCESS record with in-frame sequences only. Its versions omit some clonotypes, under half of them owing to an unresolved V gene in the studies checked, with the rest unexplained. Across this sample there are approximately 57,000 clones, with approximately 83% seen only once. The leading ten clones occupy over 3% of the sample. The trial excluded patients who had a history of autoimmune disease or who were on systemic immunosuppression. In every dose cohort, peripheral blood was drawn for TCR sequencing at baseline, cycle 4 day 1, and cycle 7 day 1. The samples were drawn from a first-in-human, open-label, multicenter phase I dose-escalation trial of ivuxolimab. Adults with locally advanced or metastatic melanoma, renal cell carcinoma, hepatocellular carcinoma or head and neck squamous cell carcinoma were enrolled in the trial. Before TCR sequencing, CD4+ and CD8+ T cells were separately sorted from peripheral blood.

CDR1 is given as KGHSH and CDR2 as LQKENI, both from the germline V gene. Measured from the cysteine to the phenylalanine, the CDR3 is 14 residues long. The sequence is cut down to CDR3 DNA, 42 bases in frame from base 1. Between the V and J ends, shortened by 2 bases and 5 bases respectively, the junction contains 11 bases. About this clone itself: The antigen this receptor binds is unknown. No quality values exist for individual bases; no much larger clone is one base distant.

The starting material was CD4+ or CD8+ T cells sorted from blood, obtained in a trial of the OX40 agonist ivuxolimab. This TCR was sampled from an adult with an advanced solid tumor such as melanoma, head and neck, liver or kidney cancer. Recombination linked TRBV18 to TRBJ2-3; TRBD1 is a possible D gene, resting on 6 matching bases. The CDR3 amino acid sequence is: CASSPGAGEDTQYF. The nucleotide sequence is TGTGCCAGCTCACCAGGAGCAGGGGAAGATACGCAGTATTTT.